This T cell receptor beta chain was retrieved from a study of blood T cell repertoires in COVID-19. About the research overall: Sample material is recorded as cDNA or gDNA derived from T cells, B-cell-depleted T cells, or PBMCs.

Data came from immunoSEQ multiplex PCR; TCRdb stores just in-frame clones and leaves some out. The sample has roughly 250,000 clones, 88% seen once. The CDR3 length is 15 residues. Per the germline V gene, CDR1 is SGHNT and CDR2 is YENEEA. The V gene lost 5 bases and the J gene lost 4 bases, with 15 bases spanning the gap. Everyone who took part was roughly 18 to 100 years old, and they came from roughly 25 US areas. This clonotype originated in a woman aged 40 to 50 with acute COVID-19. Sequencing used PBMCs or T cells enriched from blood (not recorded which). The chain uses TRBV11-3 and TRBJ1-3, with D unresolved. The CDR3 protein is CASSASGTGGNTIYF. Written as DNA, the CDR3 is TGTGCCAGCAGCGCCAGCGGTACCGGCGGAAACACCATATATTTT.